The clone carrying this T cell receptor (beta chain) was observed once. The antigen is not known. The data were taken from a study of T cell responses to AZD1222 COVID-19 vaccine. General study results and limits: No day 14 peak samples; only post-peak repertoires were characterized. Possibly, clonal diversity was underestimated; donors were largely white British and included more females. A rise in Spike-specific TCR breadth and depth followed two AZD1222 doses.

The CDR3 loop spans 16 amino acids. V lost 1 base, J lost 3 bases, and 6 bases stayed unmatched. The germline V gene has CDR1 SGDLS and CDR2 YYNGEE. Sequenced by immunoSEQ multiplex PCR; TCRdb stores in-frame clones only, minus some. This repertoire shows approximately 180,000 clones, approximately 92% found once; its top ten account for about 4%. The J gene is TRBJ2-2, the V gene TRBV9; 7 bases are a match to TRBD1. The sequenced sample was peripheral blood, obtained 28 days after the second dose of the MenACWY control vaccine. This TCR was recovered from an adult who received the MenACWY meningococcal vaccine as a control. The CDR3 reads CASSVSGTVHTGELFF. As DNA, the CDR3 is TGTGCCAGCAGCGTATCAGGGACAGTACACACCGGGGAGCTGTTTTTT.